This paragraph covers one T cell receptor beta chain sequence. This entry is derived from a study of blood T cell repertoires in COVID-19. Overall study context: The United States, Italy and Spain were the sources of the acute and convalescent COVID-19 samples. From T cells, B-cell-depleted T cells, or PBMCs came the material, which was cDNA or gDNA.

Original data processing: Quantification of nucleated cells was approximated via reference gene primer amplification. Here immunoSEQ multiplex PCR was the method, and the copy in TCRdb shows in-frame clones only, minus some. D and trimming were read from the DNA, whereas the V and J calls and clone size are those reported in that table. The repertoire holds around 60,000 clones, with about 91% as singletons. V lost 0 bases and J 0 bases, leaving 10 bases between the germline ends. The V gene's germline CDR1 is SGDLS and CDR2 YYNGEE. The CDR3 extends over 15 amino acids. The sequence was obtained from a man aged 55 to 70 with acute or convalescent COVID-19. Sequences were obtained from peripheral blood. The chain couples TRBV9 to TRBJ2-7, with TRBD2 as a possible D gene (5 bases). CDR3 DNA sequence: TGTGCCAGCAGCGTAGATGAGGGCCTCTCCTACGAGCAGTACTTC. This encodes CASSVDEGLSYEQYF.